The 10 T cell receptor beta chains presented below share a single source sample, sequenced in a study of cytomegalovirus exposure and HLA in healthy donors. This PCR relied on a set of 60 Vbeta primers and 13 Jbeta primers. The assay was immunoSEQ multiplex PCR, and TCRdb's table has in-frame clones only and misses some. The sample has about 120,000 clones; over 80% are singletons. Sequences were obtained from PBMCs. The receptor set was obtained from a man aged 30-40 years in good health and CMV-seronegative.

This clone was detected a few times. V usage is TRBV7-8 and J usage is TRBJ1-1, with 9 positions matching TRBD1. The V segment lost 4 bases and the J segment 0 bases; nucleotides outside the gene matches: 6. From germline, CDR1 is SGHVS and CDR2 FQNEAQ. CDR3 length equals 16 residues. CDR3 protein: CASSSGQGRMNTEAFF. The CDR3 DNA follows: TGTGCCAGCAGCTCGGGACAGGGACGCATGAACACTGAAGCTTTCTTT.

J is TRBJ2-5 and V is TRBV5-4; 11 bases map to TRBD1. The CDR3 covers 16 residues. Germline trimming cut 2 bases from V and 1 base from J; bases unmatched to any gene: 4. The germline gives CDR1 SGHNT, CDR2 YYREEE (reference sequence). The CDR3 DNA follows: TGTGCCAGCAGCTTTGGGGGGACAGGGGGCCAAGAGACCCAGTACTTC. It encodes CASSFGGTGGQETQYF.

As regards this clone: In the same sample, other DNA sequences code for this CDR3. The chain joins TRBV18 to TRBJ2-5; D remains unclear. The CDR3 has 12 residues. CDR1 is KGHSH, CDR2 LQKENI, per germline. V lost 3 bases and J 2 bases, leaving 4 bases between the germline ends. The CDR3 loop is CASSPSQETQYF. CDR3 DNA sequence: TGTGCCAGCTCACCGTCTCAAGAGACCCAGTACTTC. The variable domain in full, with the rest retrieved from reference TRBV18 and TRBJ2-5, is NAGVMQNPRHLVRRRGQEARLRCSPMKGHSHVYWYRQLPEEGLKFMVYLQKENIIDESGMPKERFSAEFPKEGPSILRIQQVVRGDSAAYFCASSPSQETQYFGPGTRLLVL.

CDR3 sequence reads: CASSTPQGVNYEQYF. The CDR3 bases are TGTGCCAGCAGCACACCTCAGGGGGTCAACTACGAGCAGTACTTC. This chain connects TRBV28 to TRBJ2-7, with 7 bases lining up with TRBD1. Germline assignment: CDR1 MDHEN and CDR2 SYDVKM. CDR3 length: 15 amino acids. The junction had 11 bases not matched to a gene; V was cut back by 6 bases and J by 3 bases.

This clone has more than one count but fewer than ten. The V call is TRBV5-6, the J call TRBJ1-1; D is undetermined. V shed 5 bases and J shed 1 base, with 12 bases lying between them. The CDR3 spans 14 residues. CDR1 and CDR2 from the germline V gene are SGHDT and YYEEEE. The chain's CDR3 is CASSSLGGNTEAFF. The CDR3 DNA reads TGTGCCAGCAGTTCCTTGGGAGGGAACACTGAAGCTTTCTTT.

The V and J genes are TRBV7-2 and TRBJ2-2; perhaps TRBD1 as D (6 bases). V lost 5 bases and J lost 3, with 16 bases in between. The CDR3 has 16 amino acids. CDR1 and CDR2 (germline): SGHTA, FQGNSA. CDR3 bases: TGTGCCAGCAGCCCCCAGTGGACAGTATACACCGGGGAGCTGTTTTTT. This translates into CASSPQWTVYTGELFF. Full variable domain (missing parts from reference TRBV7-2 and TRBJ2-2): GAGVSQSPSNKVTEKGKDVELRCDPISGHTALYWYRQSLGQGLEFLIYFQGNSAPDKSGLPSDRFSAERTGGSVSTLTIQRTQQEDSAVYLCASSPQWTVYTGELFFGEGSRLTVL.

This chain joins TRBV27 and TRBJ2-7; D possibly corresponds to TRBD2 (6 bases). V was clipped by 2 bases and J by 0 bases, with 17 bases between them. CDR1 is MNHEY and CDR2 is SMNVEV in the germline V gene (reference sequence). This CDR3 comprises 17 residues. The CDR3 DNA reads as TGTGCCAGCAGTTTAGGATCCCCCGCGGGATACTCCTACGAGCAGTACTTC. Protein sequence: CASSLGSPAGYSYEQYF.

The rearrangement links TRBV23-1 to TRBJ2-7; 9 bases match TRBD1. TRBV23-1 is an ORF for which the function is uncertain. The ends lost 4 bases at V and 3 bases at J; junction bases unmatched: 7. The CDR3 runs 15 residues. CDR3 amino acids: CASSPGGQGFYEQYF. DNA for the CDR3: TGCGCCAGCAGTCCTGGGGGACAGGGATTCTACGAGCAGTACTTC.

V usage is TRBV19 and J usage is TRBJ2-2; 13 bases are a match to TRBD2. Germline lookup yields CDR1 LNHDA and CDR2 SQIVND (reference sequence). V shed 6 bases, J shed 3 bases, and the junction held 4 bases outside the gene matches. CDR3 size: 16 residues. CDR3 in amino acids: CASRTGLAGYTGELFF. CDR3 DNA: TGTGCCAGTAGGACGGGACTAGCGGGGTACACCGGGGAGCTGTTTTTT.

The J gene is TRBJ2-7, the V gene TRBV27; 7 bases line up with TRBD1. Germline CDR1 is MNHEY and CDR2 is SMNVEV (reference sequence). Trimming took 3 bases from V and 0 from J; bases not matched to a gene: 5. This CDR3 has 15 amino acids. The CDR3 sequence is CASSFKGQYSYEQYF. The CDR3 DNA is TGTGCCAGCAGTTTTAAGGGACAGTACTCCTACGAGCAGTACTTC.